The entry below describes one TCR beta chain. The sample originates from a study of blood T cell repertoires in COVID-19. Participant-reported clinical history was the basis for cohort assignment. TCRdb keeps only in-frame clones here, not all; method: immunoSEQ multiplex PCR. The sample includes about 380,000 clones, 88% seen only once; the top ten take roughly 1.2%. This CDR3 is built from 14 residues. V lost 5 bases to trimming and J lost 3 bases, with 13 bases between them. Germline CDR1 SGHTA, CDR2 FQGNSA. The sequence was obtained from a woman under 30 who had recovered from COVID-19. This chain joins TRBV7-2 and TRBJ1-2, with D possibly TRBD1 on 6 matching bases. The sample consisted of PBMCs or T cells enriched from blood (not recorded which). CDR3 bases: TGTGCCAGCAGCCAGACAGGAGGCCACTATGGCTACACCTTC. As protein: CASSQTGGHYGYTF.